Below are 15 T cell receptor beta chains sequenced from a single sample in a study of blood T cells in healthy people across ages. Through a sample-barcoded 5' primer and a J-beta primer mix, a second PCR was run for roughly 6 to 11 cycles. Each CDR3 protein gets one entry after TCRdb re-called the 5' RACE reads with MiXCR. The sample carries 900,000 to 950,000 distinct CDR3 sequences, under 35% recorded once. A further study also used this sample, focusing on T cells of mothers and their children.

Sequenced: blood. All receptors derive from a woman aged 40-49 years in good health.

In its sample, this clonotype was seen many times. The CDR3 sequence: CASRGGADNYGYTF. The DNA for the CDR3 is TGTGCCAGCAGGGGAGGGGCGGATAACTATGGCTACACCTTC. The V gene is TRBV28, the J gene TRBJ1-2, with a possible D match to TRBD1 (5 bases). The germline V gene encodes CDR1 MDHEN and CDR2 SYDVKM. There are 14 residues in the CDR3. The V end was cut by 6 bases, the J end by 1 base, with 12 bases between.

Points on this clonotype: This clone may be a read error of a much larger clone one base away. The chain is built from TRBV11-3 and TRBJ2-1; TRBD1 aligns across 12 bases. Germline V gene sequence: CDR1 SGHNT, CDR2 YENEEA. This CDR3 is built from 15 residues. Trimming removed 3 bases from V and 8 bases from J; junction bases left unmatched: 5. Here the CDR3 DNA reads TGTGCCAGCAGCTTGGGACAGGGGGCGCAGGATGAGCAGTTCTTC. Translation gives CASSLGQGAQDEQFF.

This chain uses TRBV15 with TRBJ2-5; 7 bases match TRBD1. The CDR3 extends over 14 amino acids. Trimming removed 0 bases from V and 7 bases from J; junction bases left unmatched: 5. The germline gives CDR1 LNHNV, CDR2 YYDKDF (reference sequence). CDR3 amino acids: CATSREGTVGTQYF. The DNA of the CDR3 is TGTGCCACCAGCAGAGAGGGGACAGTTGGGACCCAGTACTTC.

The chain couples TRBV20-1 to TRBJ2-3; the D gene is possibly TRBD1 (6 bases). The V and J ends lost 2 bases and 2 bases respectively, with 8 bases between them. Looked up from germline, CDR1 is DFQATT and CDR2 is SNEGSKA (reference sequence). The CDR3 totals 13 residues. The CDR3 region is CSARQGSTDTQYF. The CDR3 coding sequence is TGCAGTGCTAGACAGGGGTCCACAGATACGCAGTATTTT.

This clonotype was counted ten times or more. The chain combines TRBV24-1 with TRBJ2-1; perhaps D is TRBD1 or TRBD2 (7 bases each). V was pared by 8 bases and J by 5 bases, with 18 bases between. There are 15 residues in the CDR3. Germline CDR1 reads KGHDR; CDR2 reads SFDVKD. The CDR3 sequence: CATTPRGGANNEQFF. DNA for the CDR3: TGTGCCACCACCCCCAGGGGGGGCGCGAACAATGAGCAGTTCTTC.

This clonotype was seen ten or more times. The chain recombines TRBV29-1 with TRBJ2-4; no clear D. The germline V gene has CDR1 SQVTM and CDR2 ANQGSEA. V lost 1 base and J 1 base, leaving 8 bases between the germline ends. The CDR3 extends over 14 amino acids. The CDR3 sequence is CSVEVGLAKNIQYF. The CDR3 DNA sequence: TGCAGCGTTGAAGTCGGGCTGGCCAAAAACATTCAGTACTTC.

V usage is TRBV20-1 and J usage is TRBJ2-2; D is ambiguous. The V and J ends lost 0 bases and 3 bases respectively, with 5 bases between them. CDR3 length: 13 amino acids. CDR1 is DFQATT, CDR2 SNEGSKA, per germline (reference sequence). In DNA, the CDR3 is TGCAGTGCTAGAGACTGGGACACCGGGGAGCTGTTTTTT. Amino acids: CSARDWDTGELFF.

The genes are TRBV30 and TRBJ1-1, with unresolved D. V shed 2 bases and J shed 4 bases, with 8 bases lying between them. The V gene's germline CDR1 is GTSNPN and CDR2 SVGIG (reference sequence). The CDR3 has 12 residues. The CDR3 region has the DNA TGTGCCTGGAGTAGGTGGGGCACTGAAGCTTTCTTT. It yields the protein CAWSRWGTEAFF.

This clonotype was observed a handful of times. The junction and the germline gene differ at one end; a read error may be behind it. V and J are TRBV2 and TRBJ2-7; tentatively, D is TRBD1 or TRBD2 (5 bases each). This CDR3 spans 12 amino acids. Germline CDR1 is SNHLY and CDR2 is FYNNEI. The CDR3 DNA sequence: TGTGCCAGCAGCTTGGGGACCTACGGGCAGTACTTC. Protein sequence: CASSLGTYGQYF.

This clonotype was picked up a small number of times. The chain has TRBV7-2 and TRBJ2-3; no firm D call. V was clipped by 2 bases and J by 5 bases, with 20 bases between them. Germline V gene lookup returns CDR1 SGHTA and CDR2 FQGNSA. CDR3 length: 17 amino acids. This CDR3 reads CASSLRSTLSPGDTQYF. CDR3 nucleotide sequence: TGTGCCAGCAGCTTAAGGTCCACACTTTCCCCCGGAGATACGCAGTATTTT.

The chain has TRBV10-3 and TRBJ2-5, with D perhaps TRBD1 (6 bases). The CDR3 totals 14 residues. The germline V gene has CDR1 ENHRY and CDR2 SYGVKD. Trimming pared 8 bases from V and 3 bases from J, leaving 16 bases between. The CDR3 region is CAISEGGPKETQYF. As DNA, the CDR3 is TGTGCCATCTCCGAAGGGGGACCCAAAGAGACCCAGTACTTC.

On this clonotype: This may stem from a read error, because a much larger clone lies one nucleotide away. The chain combines TRBV19 with TRBJ2-7; weak D call: TRBD1 (5 bases). From germline, CDR1 is LNHDA and CDR2 SQIVND (reference sequence). The CDR3 extends over 14 amino acids. V lost 5 bases and J 0 bases, leaving 11 bases between the germline ends. The CDR3: CASSVDSHSYEQYF. As DNA, the CDR3 is TGTGCCAGTAGTGTCGACAGCCACTCCTACGAGCAGTACTTC.

This clonotype has a handful of counts. This chain joins TRBV28 and TRBJ2-5, with 10 bases fitting TRBD2. This CDR3 contains 14 residues. In germline, CDR1 is MDHEN, CDR2 SYDVKM. Unmatched junction bases numbered 4, after V lost 8 bases and J lost 1 base. CDR3 coding DNA: TGTGCCAGCGGGGAGCGGGGGGGCCAAGAGACCCAGTACTTC. This encodes CASGERGGQETQYF. The full variable domain, with the rest looked up from reference TRBV28 and TRBJ2-5, is DVKVTQSSRYLVKRTGEKVFLECVQDMDHENMFWYRQDPGLGLRLIYFSYDVKMKEKGDIPEGYSVSREKKERFSLILESASTNQTSMYLCASGERGGQETQYFGPGTRLLVL.

This clonotype has just a few counts. V gene TRBV7-8 combines with J gene TRBJ1-5; TRBD1 agrees at 8 bases. J gave up 12 bases and V 1 base, and 11 bases lay outside the gene matches. Germline values: CDR1 SGHVS, CDR2 FQNEAQ. The CDR3 sequence is 15 residues long. The DNA for the CDR3 is TGTGCCAGCAGCTTAGGGGGACAGGAGAAGTGGGTCCAGCATTTT. Translated, it gives CASSLGGQEKWVQHF.

A few counts support this clonotype. This chain links TRBV29-1 with TRBJ2-1; the D is unclear. With 7 bases removed from V and 1 base from J, the gap between germline ends came to 14 bases. This CDR3 has 14 amino acids. Germline lookup yields CDR1 SQVTM and CDR2 ANQGSEA. The CDR3 reads CSGAFGVSYNEQFF. CDR3 DNA sequence: TGCAGCGGTGCTTTTGGGGTGTCCTACAATGAGCAGTTCTTC.